The 29 T cell receptor beta chains given below trace back to one sample, sequenced in a study of identical twins. A single record per CDR3 protein comes from TCRdb applying MiXCR to the 5' RACE reads. The table shows some 900,000 distinct CDR3 sequences, with roughly an eighth occurring only once. This sample was also put to use in a study of yellow fever vaccine responses in identical twins.

Sequences were obtained from PBMCs. All receptors come from a woman aged 18 to 35 in good health.

This chain joins TRBV7-9 and TRBJ2-3, with D hard to call. The germline gives CDR1 SEHNR, CDR2 FQNEAQ (reference sequence). The ends were cut back, 2 bases at V and 0 bases at J, with 12 bases in the middle. The CDR3 sequence is 16 residues long. CDR3 sequence reads: CASSLLESLSTDTQYF. DNA for the CDR3: TGTGCCAGCAGCTTATTGGAGTCCTTGAGCACAGATACGCAGTATTTT.

V is TRBV28 and J is TRBJ1-2; D is uncertain. The V and J ends lost 5 bases and 9 bases respectively, with 13 bases between them. Germline V lookup: CDR1 MDHEN, CDR2 SYDVKM. This CDR3 spans 12 amino acids. CDR3 in amino acids: CASSAGPSRYTF. The CDR3 DNA reads TGTGCCAGCAGTGCCGGACCGAGCCGCTACACCTTC.

This clonotype has at least ten counts. V is TRBV12-3 or TRBV12-4 and J is TRBJ1-2; D ambiguous. V lost 3 bases, J lost 7 bases, and 6 bases lay in between. The CDR3 covers 11 residues. CDR3 protein: CASSFSSGYTF. CDR3 bases: TGTGCCAGCAGTTTTAGTTCTGGCTACACCTTC.

This clonotype was found many times. The chain uses TRBV12-3 or TRBV12-4 and TRBJ2-7; 10 bases line up with TRBD2. CDR3 length equals 14 residues. After removal of 6 bases from V and 1 base from J, the junction contained 3 bases not matched to a gene. DNA for the CDR3: TGTGCCAGCAGCAGCGGGAGGGTTTCCTACGAGCAGTACTTC. Residues: CASSSGRVSYEQYF.

This clonotype was counted only a few times. J is TRBJ2-3 and V is TRBV9; tentative D call: TRBD1 (5 bases). CDR1 and CDR2 (germline): SGDLS, YYNGEE. The V end lost 0 bases, the J end lost 7 bases, and 18 bases lay between the germline ends. This CDR3 has 16 residues. The CDR3 is CASSVDLRQGGNTQYF. The CDR3 nucleotides read TGTGCCAGCAGCGTAGATTTGCGGCAGGGCGGAAATACGCAGTATTTT.

This clonotype was recorded a few times. The chain uses TRBV19 and TRBJ2-5; tentatively, D is TRBD1 (6 bases). Trimming shortened V by 4 bases and J by 5 bases, and 11 bases separated the two germline ends. The CDR3 is 13 amino acids. From germline, CDR1 is LNHDA and CDR2 SQIVND (reference sequence). CDR3: CASSKGQGETQYF. The CDR3 nucleotides are TGTGCCAGTAGTAAGGGACAAGGCGAGACCCAGTACTTC.

The gene calls are TRBV20-1 and TRBJ2-1; 9 bases align to TRBD2. CDR1 and CDR2 from the germline V gene are DFQATT and SNEGSKA (reference sequence). The length of the CDR3 is 15 residues. V dropped 0 bases and J dropped 8; count of bases not matched to a gene: 8. The CDR3 protein is CSARDAGGLYDEQFF. The CDR3, as DNA: TGCAGTGCTAGAGATGCGGGAGGGCTATATGATGAGCAGTTCTTC.

A few counts support this clonotype. The V gene is TRBV3-1, the J gene TRBJ2-3; perhaps D is TRBD1 or TRBD2 (5 bases each). This CDR3 is 15 amino acids long. The germline CDR1 and CDR2 sequences are LGHDT and YNNKEL (reference sequence). Trimming took off 5 bases at V and 0 bases at J, with 12 bases between the two ends. In nucleotides, the CDR3 is TGTGCCAGCAGCTCCCGGGGCCCTAGCACAGATACGCAGTATTTT. Protein product: CASSSRGPSTDTQYF.

The table lists this clonotype with many counts. The rearrangement joins TRBV5-1 to TRBJ2-7; TRBD1 agrees at 7 bases. J was trimmed by 3 bases and V by 0 bases; bases with no gene match: 3. CDR1 and CDR2 from the germline V gene are SGHRS and YFSETQ. This CDR3 comprises 14 residues. DNA of the CDR3: TGCGCCAGCAGCTTGGGGGACAGCCACTACGAGCAGTACTTC. Translation: CASSLGDSHYEQYF.

V gene TRBV27 combines with J gene TRBJ1-1; maybe TRBD1 (6 bases). Germline loops: CDR1 MNHEY, CDR2 SMNVEV (reference sequence). The CDR3 spans 15 residues. Trimming took 3 bases from V and 1 from J, leaving 12 bases between them. This CDR3 reads CASSFAGAKNTEAFF. CDR3 bases: TGTGCCAGCAGTTTTGCAGGGGCAAAGAACACTGAAGCTTTCTTT.

This chain uses TRBV4-1 with TRBJ2-1; D assignment may be TRBD1 or TRBD2 (5 bases each). Trimming left V 1 base short and J 4 bases short, with 17 bases between. Germline loops: CDR1 MGHRA, CDR2 YSYEKL. This CDR3 region has 17 residues. CDR3 nucleotides: TGCGCCAGCAGCCAAGCTCTACCCGGGGCCCCATACAATGAGCAGTTCTTC. Translated, it gives CASSQALPGAPYNEQFF.

There are a few counts of this clonotype. The V gene is TRBV5-1, the J gene TRBJ2-7; 7 bases line up with TRBD1. CDR1 and CDR2 (germline): SGHRS, YFSETQ. There are 15 residues in the CDR3. The trim removed 1 base at V and 1 base at J, leaving 5 bases unmatched. The DNA of the CDR3 is TGCGCCAGCAGCTTGATCGGGACAGCATCCTACGAGCAGTACTTC. Translated: CASSLIGTASYEQYF.

The rearrangement links TRBV18 to TRBJ2-1; TRBD2 matches at 11 bases. This CDR3 has 17 residues. V lost 0 bases to trimming and J lost 8 bases; unmatched junction nucleotides: 9. Germline V gives CDR1 KGHSH, CDR2 LQKENI. CDR3 in amino acids: CASSPPSLAGGRDEQFF. CDR3 sequence (DNA): TGTGCCAGCTCACCACCGAGCCTAGCGGGGGGCAGGGATGAGCAGTTCTTC.

The chain recombines TRBV20-1 with TRBJ1-1; possibly TRBD1 for D (6 bases). Germline CDR1 DFQATT, CDR2 SNEGSKA (reference sequence). The CDR3 length is 13 residues. V was pared by 5 bases and J by 5 bases, with 15 bases between. Here the CDR3 reads CSAVAGALTEAFF. For the CDR3, the DNA is TGCAGTGCTGTCGCAGGGGCCCTAACTGAAGCTTTCTTT.

This chain uses TRBV7-2 with TRBJ1-2; 8 bases are shared with TRBD1. V lost 5 bases and J lost 2; bases outside the gene matches: 7. CDR1 is SGHTA, CDR2 FQGNSA, per germline. CDR3 length equals 15 residues. The CDR3, as DNA: TGTGCCAGCAGCAATCCCGGGACAGGAAACTATGGCTACACCTTC. Translating it yields CASSNPGTGNYGYTF.

The rearrangement joins TRBV6-6 to TRBJ1-4; D remains unclear. V lost 6 bases and J lost 10, with 15 bases in between. Germline V gene lookup returns CDR1 MNHNY and CDR2 SVGAGI (reference sequence). The CDR3 extends over 13 amino acids. The CDR3 is CASSSPVGRKLFF. The CDR3 region has the DNA TGTGCCAGCAGCTCTCCGGTTGGGCGAAAACTGTTTTTT.

This clonotype was counted ten times or more. The V gene is TRBV12-3 or TRBV12-4, the J gene TRBJ1-4; D may be TRBD1 (6 bases). This CDR3 has 15 residues. V lost 5 bases to trimming and J lost 8 bases, with 18 bases between them. The CDR3 coding sequence is TGTGCCAGCAGTCCATCCCAGGGGCTTCGGGAAAAACTGTTTTTT. This encodes CASSPSQGLREKLFF.

This clonotype was picked up a small number of times. The gene calls are TRBV6-1 and TRBJ1-5; 11 bases are shared with TRBD1. Germline-derived CDR1 and CDR2 are MNHNS and SASEGT. The CDR3 has 16 residues. V dropped 4 bases and J dropped 5; count of bases not matched to a gene: 7. This CDR3 reads CASSARDRGFDQPQHF. The CDR3, as DNA: TGTGCCAGCAGTGCCCGGGACAGGGGGTTTGATCAGCCCCAGCATTTT.

The chain couples TRBV2 to TRBJ2-3; no reliable D call. V was trimmed by 7 bases and J by 3 bases, leaving 8 bases between them. Germline CDR1 reads SNHLY; CDR2 reads FYNNEI. The CDR3 has 12 residues. The CDR3 loop reads CASIRFTDTQYF. CDR3 sequence (DNA): TGTGCCAGCATAAGGTTTACAGATACGCAGTATTTT.

This clonotype was found a few times. V is TRBV6-2 or TRBV6-3 and J is TRBJ2-3; 8 bases agree with TRBD1. J gave up 2 bases and V 6 bases, and 7 bases lay outside the gene matches. From germline, CDR1 is MNHEY and CDR2 SVGEGT. The CDR3 has 15 residues. The CDR3: CASRTTGVATDTQYF. CDR3 DNA sequence: TGTGCCAGCAGGACGACAGGGGTGGCCACAGATACGCAGTATTTT.

The V call is TRBV28, the J call TRBJ2-7, with no clear D. Germline assignment: CDR1 MDHEN and CDR2 SYDVKM. Trimming cost V 6 bases and J 7 bases, with 13 bases left between them. This CDR3 is 12 amino acids long. The CDR3 bases are TGTGCCAGCAGCACGGACGTGAGGGAGCAGTACTTC. Translation gives CASSTDVREQYF.

The chain carries TRBV5-6 and TRBJ2-5; D possibly corresponds to TRBD2 (5 bases). Germline V lookup: CDR1 SGHDT, CDR2 YYEEEE. V was cut by 0 bases and J by 1 base, with 13 bases left in between. The CDR3 totals 16 residues. The CDR3 reads CASSLGPLALQETQYF. The CDR3 DNA reads TGTGCCAGCAGCTTGGGGCCTCTAGCCCTCCAAGAGACCCAGTACTTC.

This clonotype was seen repeatedly, ten times or more. The V call is TRBV5-1, the J call TRBJ2-1; D gene unclear. This CDR3 comprises 15 residues. Germline CDR1 is SGHRS and CDR2 is YFSETQ. Trimming took off 3 bases at V and 1 base at J, with 11 bases between the two ends. This chain's CDR3 is CASSYAANSYNEQFF. The CDR3 nucleotides are TGCGCCAGCAGCTACGCAGCTAATTCCTACAATGAGCAGTTCTTC.

This sequence joins TRBV5-1 and TRBJ2-2; a possible D gene is TRBD2 (5 bases). This CDR3 contains 15 residues. V lost 2 bases to trimming and J lost 7 bases, with 15 bases between them. Germline loops: CDR1 SGHRS, CDR2 YFSETQ. CDR3 loop: CASSLLDTYLGELFF. The CDR3 DNA reads as TGCGCCAGCAGCTTACTAGACACCTACCTCGGGGAGCTGTTTTTT.

The genes are TRBV28 and TRBJ2-6; D unclear. CDR3 length: 14 amino acids. Germline V gives CDR1 MDHEN, CDR2 SYDVKM. With 2 bases removed from V and 4 bases from J, the gap between germline ends came to 6 bases. The CDR3 protein is CASSLQWGANVLTF. CDR3 bases: TGTGCCAGCAGTTTACAGTGGGGGGCCAACGTCCTGACTTTC.

The chain couples TRBV15 to TRBJ2-7, with 8 bases that match TRBD2. The CDR3 sequence is 15 residues long. The germline V gene has CDR1 LNHNV and CDR2 YYDKDF (reference sequence). V lost 0 bases and J lost 0; bases outside the gene matches: 1. The CDR3 region has the DNA TGTGCCACCAGCAGAGATGGGACTAGCTCCTACGAGCAGTACTTC. It translates to CATSRDGTSSYEQYF.

V and J are TRBV20-1 and TRBJ2-1, with 7 nucleotides matching TRBD2. Unmatched junction bases numbered 6, after V lost 1 base and J lost 12 bases. Germline V gene lookup returns CDR1 DFQATT and CDR2 SNEGSKA (reference sequence). This CDR3 is 12 amino acids long. In DNA form, the CDR3 reads TGCAGTGCTAGAGCAGGGCCGGGAGGGCAGTTCTTC. It is translated as CSARAGPGGQFF.

The chain is built from TRBV5-1 and TRBJ2-3, with D possibly TRBD1 on 7 matching bases. Trimming left V 4 bases short and J 0 bases short, with 15 bases between. Germline loops: CDR1 SGHRS, CDR2 YFSETQ. This CDR3 has 16 residues. The CDR3 sequence: CASSGGTASSTDTQYF. The CDR3 DNA follows: TGCGCCAGCAGCGGAGGGACAGCTAGTAGCACAGATACGCAGTATTTT. The entire variable domain, with the rest obtained from reference TRBV5-1 and TRBJ2-3, is as follows: KAGVTQTPRYLIKTRGQQVTLSCSPISGHRSVSWYQQTPGQGLQFLFEYFSETQRNKGNFPGRFSGRQFSNSRSEMNVSTLELGDSALYLCASSGGTASSTDTQYFGPGTRLTVL.

The table lists this clonotype with a few counts. CDR3 amino acids: CASSIGSQETQYF. The CDR3, as DNA: TGTGCCAGTAGTATAGGCAGCCAGGAGACCCAGTACTTC. V is TRBV19 and J is TRBJ2-5; D is unclear. This CDR3 is 13 amino acids long. CDR1 and CDR2 (germline): LNHDA, SQIVND (reference sequence). Trimming stripped 1 base from V and 5 bases from J, with 8 bases between.